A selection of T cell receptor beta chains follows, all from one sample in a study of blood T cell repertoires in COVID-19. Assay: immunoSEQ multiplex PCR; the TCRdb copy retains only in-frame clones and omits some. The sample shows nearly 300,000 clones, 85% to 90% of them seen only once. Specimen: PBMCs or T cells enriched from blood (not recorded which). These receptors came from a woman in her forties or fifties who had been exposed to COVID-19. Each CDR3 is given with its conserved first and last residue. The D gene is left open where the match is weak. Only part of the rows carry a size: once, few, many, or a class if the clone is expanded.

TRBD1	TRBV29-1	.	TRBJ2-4	TGCAGCGTTGAGGTCGGGGACAGGGGGCAGGTGCGGTACTTC	CSVEVGDRGQVRYF
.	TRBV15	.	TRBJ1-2	TGTGCCACCAGCAGAGCGGGAGGGATGGGCTATGGCTACACCTTC	CATSRAGGMGYGYTF
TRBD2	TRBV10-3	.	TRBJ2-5	TGTGCCATCAGTGGGGGACAGGGCCAGATAGGGACTAGCGGACGGGGGAATCAAGAGACCCAGTACTTC	CAISGGQGQIGTSGRGNQETQYF
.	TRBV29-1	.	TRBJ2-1	TGCAGCGTTAACAAGTACAATGAGCAGTTCTTC	CSVNKYNEQFF
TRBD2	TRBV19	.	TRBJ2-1	TGTGCCAGTAGTATGTCGGGGGGACTATACAATGAGCAGTTCTTC	CASSMSGGLYNEQFF
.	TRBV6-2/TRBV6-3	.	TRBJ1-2	TGTGCCAGCAGTGGCGGACCTCAGGGGATATTTGGCTACACCTTC	CASSGGPQGIFGYTF
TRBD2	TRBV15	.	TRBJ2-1	TGTGCCACCAGCAGAGATCTGGCGGGGGGGCCTTACAATGAGCAGTTCTTC	CATSRDLAGGPYNEQFF
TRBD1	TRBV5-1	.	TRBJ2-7	TGCGCCAGCAGCGTTAGGACAGGGCCCACCTACGAGCAGTACTTC	CASSVRTGPTYEQYF
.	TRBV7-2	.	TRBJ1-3	TGTGCCAGCAGCCCCAGCATTAGCCAGGGAAACACCATATATTTT	CASSPSISQGNTIYF
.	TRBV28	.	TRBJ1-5	TGTGCCAGCAGTTTAATCTCAGGGATGAGTCAGCCCCAGCATTTT	CASSLISGMSQPQHF
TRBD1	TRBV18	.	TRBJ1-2	TGTGCCAGCTCACCGGACAGGGTTGATGGCTACACCTTC	CASSPDRVDGYTF
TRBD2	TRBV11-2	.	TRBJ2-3	TGTGCCAGCAGCTTAACCACTCCTAGCGGGGGTGAAGATACGCAGTATTTT	CASSLTTPSGGEDTQYF
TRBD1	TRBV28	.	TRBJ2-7	TGTGCCAGCAGGGGGACAGTTAGACACGGGGAGCAGTACTTC	CASRGTVRHGEQYF
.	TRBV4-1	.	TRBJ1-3	TGCGCCAGCAGACAGGGCGCGGGAAACACCATATATTTT	CASRQGAGNTIYF
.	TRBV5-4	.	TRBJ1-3	TGTGCCAGCAGCCTAGGGGCCATATATTTT	CASSLGAIYF
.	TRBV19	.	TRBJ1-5	TGTGCCAGTAGTATAGTACTCTTTAGCAATCAGCCCCAGCATTTT	CASSIVLFSNQPQHF
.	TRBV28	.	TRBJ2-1	TGTGCCAGCGGGGCCGTGAACTACAATGAGCAGTTCTTC	CASGAVNYNEQFF
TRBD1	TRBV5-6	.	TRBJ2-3	TGTGCCAGCAGCGAGGCCGGGACAGGGGGAAGCACAGATACGCAGTATTTT	CASSEAGTGGSTDTQYF
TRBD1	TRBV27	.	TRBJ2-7	TGTGCCAGCAGCCGGGACAGTCCATGGGGGCAGTACTTC	CASSRDSPWGQYF
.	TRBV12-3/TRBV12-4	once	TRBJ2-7	TGTGCCAGCAGTTTAATGGTAGCTGGCGAGCAGTACTTC	CASSLMVAGEQYF
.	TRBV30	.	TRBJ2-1	TGTGCCTGGAAACGTGGGAGCTCCTACAATGAGCAGTTCTTC	CAWKRGSSYNEQFF
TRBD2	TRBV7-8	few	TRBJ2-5	TGTGCCAGCAGCATCGGGACTAGCGGGACACCGTACTTC	CASSIGTSGTPYF